The sequence of this T cell receptor (beta chain) was determined in a study of blood T cell repertoires in COVID-19. V shed 6 bases and J 0 bases; nucleotides not matched to a gene: 6. The CDR3 has 15 residues. CDR1 and CDR2 from the germline V gene are LNHDA and SQIVND (reference sequence). Individuals aged 18 to 89 years were recruited from fewer than 30 US areas. Participant reports of clinical history set cohort assignment. The repertoire was sequenced with immunoSEQ multiplex PCR; TCRdb's copy has only in-frame clones and lacks some. The sample lists 450,000 or so clones, less than 95% seen once, with approximately 0.65% in the top ten.

Sequencing was carried out using PBMCs or T cells enriched from blood (not recorded which). This chain connects TRBV19 to TRBJ2-3; the match to TRBD2 covers 7 bases. This receptor was obtained from a man between 18 and 35 years old who had recovered from COVID-19. CDR3 amino acids: CASRPRLASTDTQYF. The CDR3 bases are TGTGCCAGTAGACCGAGACTAGCCAGCACAGATACGCAGTATTTT.